These 22 T cell receptor beta chains were all obtained from the same sample, sequenced in a study of human T cells and chemical hapten exposure. This sample's time point: pre-sensitization, week 0. Specified treatment: therapeutic diphenylcyclopropenone sensitization with weekly scalp DPC. TCRdb re-analysed the RACE reads in MiXCR, keeping a single row per CDR3 protein. The profile shows about 250,000 distinct CDR3 sequences, around 7% of them singletons. The sample in question was whole blood, obtained in connection with sensitization to the hapten diphenylcyclopropenone (DPC). Receptors were obtained from a young man with alopecia areata. Some clones in this sample may be carry-over from other donors' samples.

This clonotype has a handful of counts. The chain combines TRBV28 with TRBJ2-6; D may be TRBD1 or TRBD2 (5 bases each). This CDR3 has 16 amino acids. CDR1 is MDHEN, CDR2 SYDVKM, per germline. Trimming took 5 bases from V and 2 from J, leaving 13 bases between them. The CDR3 sequence is CASSNPRGAGANVLTF. CDR3 DNA: TGTGCCAGCAGTAACCCGAGGGGCGCTGGGGCCAACGTCCTGACTTTC. Filled out from reference TRBV28 and TRBJ2-6, the complete variable domain reads DVKVTQSSRYLVKRTGEKVFLECVQDMDHENMFWYRQDPGLGLRLIYFSYDVKMKEKGDIPEGYSVSREKKERFSLILESASTNQTSMYLCASSNPRGAGANVLTFGAGSRLTVL.

The sample holds a few counts of this clonotype. The DNA for the CDR3 is TGTGCCATCACTGGACAGGACACAGATACGCAGTATTTT. It encodes CAITGQDTDTQYF. The rearrangement uses TRBV10-3 and TRBJ2-3; TRBD1 agrees at 7 bases. CDR3 length equals 13 residues. With V trimmed by 7 bases and J by 2 bases, 3 bases remained unmatched. Germline V CDR1 and CDR2: ENHRY, SYGVKD.

This clonotype was seen only a few times. The gene calls are TRBV29-1 and TRBJ2-2; D not resolved. The CDR3 is 12 residues long. Trimming shortened V by 5 bases and J by 0 bases, and 4 bases separated the two germline ends. Per the germline V gene, CDR1 is SQVTM and CDR2 is ANQGSEA. CDR3: CSVFSNTGELFF. The CDR3 DNA follows: TGCAGCGTTTTCTCGAACACCGGGGAGCTGTTTTTT.

The V and J genes are TRBV4-1 and TRBJ2-2, with a weak D call TRBD2 (6 bases). Trimming cost V 1 base and J 5 bases, with 17 bases left between them. Per germline, CDR1 MGHRA and CDR2 YSYEKL. This CDR3 is built from 17 residues. CDR3 loop: CASSQVAGSGRTGELFF. The CDR3, as DNA: TGCGCCAGCAGCCAAGTGGCGGGGAGCGGTCGGACCGGGGAGCTGTTTTTT.

This clonotype was detected only a few times. This sequence joins TRBV12-3 or TRBV12-4 and TRBJ2-3; possibly TRBD2 for D (6 bases). The CDR3 has 14 residues. Trimming pared 6 bases from V and 2 bases from J, leaving 12 bases between. CDR3 amino acids: CASSPWTNTDTQYF. CDR3 in DNA: TGTGCCAGCAGCCCCTGGACTAACACAGATACGCAGTATTTT.

This clonotype was recorded many times. This chain links TRBV12-3 or TRBV12-4 with TRBJ2-3; D remains unclear. CDR3 length: 15 residues. Between the trimmed V and J ends, which lost 2 bases and 0 bases, there was a span of 9 bases. The CDR3 loop is CASSLTGASTDTQYF. Written as DNA, the CDR3 is TGTGCCAGCAGTTTAACGGGTGCTAGCACAGATACGCAGTATTTT.

A few counts support this clonotype. The J gene is TRBJ1-5, the V gene TRBV20-1, with 7 nucleotides matching TRBD1. The ends lost 3 bases at V and 1 base at J; junction bases unmatched: 3. This CDR3 comprises 14 residues. Germline-derived CDR1 and CDR2 are DFQATT and SNEGSKA (reference sequence). Here the CDR3 reads CSASEGASNQPQHF. CDR3 in DNA: TGCAGTGCTAGTGAGGGGGCGAGCAATCAGCCCCAGCATTTT.

V and J are TRBV6-2 or TRBV6-3 and TRBJ2-2, with D perhaps TRBD1 (6 bases). The CDR3 sequence is 19 residues long. Germline V CDR1 and CDR2: MNHEY, SVGEGT. The V gene lost 5 bases and the J gene lost 0 bases, with 22 bases spanning the gap. The CDR3, as DNA: TGTGCCAGCAGTCCCACCCCTAGGACAGTGCAACCGAACACCGGGGAGCTGTTTTTT. This encodes CASSPTPRTVQPNTGELFF.

This sequence joins TRBV20-1 and TRBJ2-1, with 10 bases identical to TRBD2. Trimming took 1 base from V and 7 from J; bases not matched to a gene: 7. Germline values: CDR1 DFQATT, CDR2 SNEGSKA (reference sequence). This CDR3 contains 15 residues. CDR3 DNA sequence: TGCAGTGCTAGAGCCACGGGGACTAGCGAAAATGAGCAGTTCTTC. Residues: CSARATGTSENEQFF.

The V and J genes are TRBV11-2 and TRBJ2-1, with TRBD1 matching over 7 bases. Trimming at V came to 5 bases and at J to 13 bases, leaving 14 bases not matched to a gene. The CDR3 has 14 residues. In germline, CDR1 is SGHAT, CDR2 FQNNGV. The CDR3 loop is CASSKNQGEGNQFF. The CDR3 DNA follows: TGTGCCAGCAGCAAAAACCAGGGGGAAGGAAATCAGTTCTTC.

This clonotype was detected many times. The rearrangement uses TRBV29-1 and TRBJ1-1; D might be TRBD1 (5 bases). The CDR3 spans 12 residues. With 7 bases removed from V and 0 bases from J, the gap between germline ends came to 9 bases. Germline assignment: CDR1 SQVTM and CDR2 ANQGSEA. The CDR3 DNA is TGCAGCGGTGGGGGGATGAACACTGAAGCTTTCTTT. Amino acids: CSGGGMNTEAFF. The full variable domain, with the rest looked up from reference TRBV29-1 and TRBJ1-1, is SAVISQKPSRDICQRGTSLTIQCQVDSQVTMMFWYRQQPGQSLTLIATANQGSEATYESGFVIDKFPISRPNLTFSTLTVSNMSPEDSSIYLCSGGGMNTEAFFGQGTRLTVV.

The chain couples TRBV11-2 to TRBJ1-6; D is unresolved. Germline CDR1 is SGHAT and CDR2 is FQNNGV. Between the trimmed V and J ends, which lost 1 base and 5 bases, there was a span of 15 bases. The CDR3 contains 17 residues. CDR3 region: CASSLAATGHHNSPLHF. CDR3 sequence (DNA): TGTGCCAGCAGCTTAGCTGCTACGGGCCACCATAATTCACCCCTCCACTTT.

The CDR3 DNA is TGTGCCAGCAGCGCCGCAGGGACAGGGGCCGAGACAGATACGCAGTATTTT. It specifies CASSAAGTGAETDTQYF. The chain couples TRBV9 to TRBJ2-3; 10 bases are shared with TRBD1. Germline loops: CDR1 SGDLS, CDR2 YYNGEE. The CDR3 is made up of 17 amino acids. V lost 3 bases, J lost 3 bases, and 10 bases stayed unmatched.

The sample holds many counts of this clonotype. The V gene is TRBV9, the J gene TRBJ1-2, with D possibly TRBD1 on 6 matching bases. Germline loops: CDR1 SGDLS, CDR2 YYNGEE. The CDR3 loop spans 16 amino acids. Trimming pared 0 bases from V and 0 bases from J, leaving 12 bases between. The CDR3 is CASSVVDRLANYGYTF. The CDR3 DNA is TGTGCCAGCAGCGTAGTGGACAGATTAGCTAACTATGGCTACACCTTC. The variable domain in full, completed from reference TRBV9 and TRBJ1-2, reads DSGVTQTPKHLITATGQRVTLRCSPRSGDLSVYWYQQSLDQGLQFLIQYYNGEERAKGNILERFSAQQFPDLHSELNLSSLELGDSALYFCASSVVDRLANYGYTFGSGTRLTVV.

This clonotype was recorded a few times. The CDR3 sequence is CASSQPGRVEETQYF. The CDR3 nucleotides read TGTGCCAGCAGTCAACCGGGCCGAGTAGAAGAGACCCAGTACTTC. The chain joins TRBV28 to TRBJ2-5; no definite D call. V was pared by 5 bases and J by 3 bases, with 16 bases between. The CDR3 covers 15 residues. Germline V gene sequence: CDR1 MDHEN, CDR2 SYDVKM.

This clonotype came up a few times. The chain uses TRBV7-9 and TRBJ1-1; D is unclear. V was shortened by 7 bases and J by 7 bases, with 10 bases between the two germline ends. Per germline, CDR1 SEHNR and CDR2 FQNEAQ (reference sequence). This CDR3 is built from 11 residues. The CDR3 sequence is CASTSFIEAFF. Here the CDR3 DNA reads TGTGCCAGCACTTCCTTCATTGAAGCTTTCTTT.

The chain has TRBV7-9 and TRBJ1-2, with D uncertain. Trimming took 2 bases from V and 4 from J, leaving 20 bases between them. Germline V gene sequence: CDR1 SEHNR, CDR2 FQNEAQ (reference sequence). The length of the CDR3 is 17 residues. The DNA for the CDR3 is TGTGCCAGCAGCTTAACCGAGGTCCAGTGGGGTAGCTATGGCTACACCTTC. Encoded protein: CASSLTEVQWGSYGYTF.

In regard to this clonotype: At one end the junction does not follow the germline gene, possibly because of a read error. This CDR3 is CASSQDQGDGYTF. In DNA form, the CDR3 reads TGTGCCAGTAGCCAGGACCAGGGGGATGGCTACACCTTC. The chain has TRBV3-1 and TRBJ1-2, with 7 bases fitting TRBD1. The CDR3 runs 13 residues. The germline V gene has CDR1 LGHDT and CDR2 YNNKEL (reference sequence). Filled out from reference TRBV3-1 and TRBJ1-2, the complete variable domain reads DTAVSQTPKYLVTQMGNDKSIKCEQNLGHDTMYWYKQDSKKFLKIMFSYNNKELIINETVPNRFSPKSPDKAHLNLHINSLELGDSAVYFCASSQDQGDGYTFGSGTRLTVV.

The V gene is TRBV15, the J gene TRBJ1-1, with unresolved D. Trimming removed 2 bases at V and 1 base at J, with 11 bases between. Germline lookup yields CDR1 LNHNV and CDR2 YYDKDF (reference sequence). This CDR3 spans 15 amino acids. In nucleotides, the CDR3 is TGTGCCACCAGCAGATCCAGATTCTCGAACACTGAAGCTTTCTTT. Protein sequence: CATSRSRFSNTEAFF.

The table lists this clonotype with a few counts. The chain joins TRBV5-6 to TRBJ1-2, with D perhaps matching TRBD1 (5 bases). V dropped 0 bases and J dropped 3 bases, with 9 bases sitting between them. Germline values: CDR1 SGHDT, CDR2 YYEEEE. This CDR3 comprises 14 residues. CDR3: CASSLDRRHYGYTF. For the CDR3, the DNA is TGTGCCAGCAGCTTGGACAGGCGACACTATGGCTACACCTTC. Using reference TRBV5-6 and TRBJ1-2 for the parts outside the CDR3, the full variable domain is DAGVTQSPTHLIKTRGQQVTLRCSPKSGHDTVSWYQQALGQGPQFIFQYYEEEERQRGNFPDRFSGHQFPNYSSELNVNALLLGDSALYLCASSLDRRHYGYTFGSGTRLTVV.

This clonotype has more than one count but fewer than ten. The V call is TRBV27, the J call TRBJ2-1, with 14 nucleotides matching TRBD2. The CDR3 loop spans 16 amino acids. The junction had 4 bases not matched to a gene; V was cut back by 6 bases and J by 3 bases. Germline V lookup: CDR1 MNHEY, CDR2 SMNVEV (reference sequence). CDR3 loop: CASSSGTSGGYNEQFF. The CDR3 region has the DNA TGTGCCAGCAGCTCCGGGACTAGCGGGGGCTACAATGAGCAGTTCTTC.

This clonotype was found a few times. The chain uses TRBV7-9 and TRBJ2-7; TRBD1 is a possible D gene (6 bases). Deletions cut 2 bases from V and 2 bases from J, with 10 bases between. CDR1 is SEHNR, CDR2 FQNEAQ, per germline (reference sequence). The CDR3 has 14 amino acids. Here the CDR3 reads CASSLIQGAYEQYF. In DNA form, the CDR3 reads TGTGCCAGCAGCTTAATACAGGGTGCCTACGAGCAGTACTTC.